These 7 T cell receptor beta chains originate from one sample sequenced in a study of multiple sclerosis patients with progressive multifocal leukoencephalopathy. Assay used: immunoSEQ multiplex PCR; TCRdb lists only in-frame clones, some missing. Of approximately 26,000 clones listed, 88% were seen once; the top ten hold approximately 1%. Time point reported: before natalizumab initiation. The sample was PBMCs. Receptor source: a human donor with multiple sclerosis.

The V and J genes are TRBV9 and TRBJ1-5; D remains unclear. Trimming pared 0 bases from V and 6 bases from J, leaving 10 bases between. Germline CDR1 SGDLS, CDR2 YYNGEE. CDR3 size: 14 residues. The CDR3 sequence: CASSVAGGFQPQHF. In nucleotides, the CDR3 is TGTGCCAGCAGCGTAGCTGGAGGGTTTCAGCCCCAGCATTTT.

The gene calls are TRBV6-5 and TRBJ1-2, with D possibly being TRBD1 (6 bases). Germline assignment: CDR1 MNHEY and CDR2 SVGAGI. The ends were cut back, 5 bases at V and 2 bases at J, with 12 bases in the middle. The CDR3 sequence is 14 residues long. The CDR3: CASSDQGINYGYTF. Written as DNA, the CDR3 is TGTGCCAGCAGTGATCAGGGGATCAACTATGGCTACACCTTC.

The rearrangement joins TRBV5-4 to TRBJ1-2; 7 bases match TRBD1. The V segment lost 7 bases and the J segment 3 bases; nucleotides outside the gene matches: 9. CDR3 length equals 14 residues. CDR1 SGHNT and CDR2 YYREEE come from the germline V gene (reference sequence). This chain's CDR3 is CASSDKGAHYGYTF. For the CDR3, the DNA is TGTGCCAGCTCCGACAAGGGGGCCCACTATGGCTACACCTTC.

This chain uses TRBV6-5 with TRBJ1-6; unclear D gene. Per the germline V gene, CDR1 is MNHEY and CDR2 is SVGAGI. V was pared by 6 bases and J by 7 bases, with 13 bases between. This CDR3 has 14 amino acids. This chain's CDR3 is CASSGIGNNSPLHF. CDR3 nucleotide sequence: TGTGCCAGCAGCGGGATTGGTAACAATTCACCCCTCCACTTT.

The chain combines TRBV4-2 with TRBJ2-1; TRBD2 aligns across 9 bases. Germline V gives CDR1 LGHNA, CDR2 YNFKEQ. V trimming: 0 bases; J trimming: 6 bases; junction bases outside the gene matches: 6. The CDR3 contains 16 residues. Here the CDR3 DNA reads TGTGCCAGCAGCCAAGATGGCGGGGGGGCCGTCAATGAGCAGTTCTTC. It translates to CASSQDGGGAVNEQFF.

This rearrangement joins TRBV4-1 to TRBJ2-2; 9 bases are shared with TRBD1. The CDR3 totals 15 residues. V shed 4 bases and J 5 bases; nucleotides not matched to a gene: 5. The germline V gene encodes CDR1 MGHRA and CDR2 YSYEKL. The CDR3 region is CASSPTGGRTGELFF. CDR3 coding DNA: TGCGCCAGCAGCCCGACAGGGGGTAGGACCGGGGAGCTGTTTTTT.

This rearrangement joins TRBV4-2 to TRBJ2-2, with TRBD2 as a possible D gene (5 bases). CDR1 is LGHNA and CDR2 is YNFKEQ in the germline V gene. The CDR3 runs to 16 residues. Deletions cut 0 bases from V and 7 bases from J, with 15 bases between. The CDR3 sequence: CASSQDWPEGGGELFF. Here the CDR3 DNA reads TGTGCCAGCAGCCAAGATTGGCCAGAGGGCGGCGGGGAGCTGTTTTTT.